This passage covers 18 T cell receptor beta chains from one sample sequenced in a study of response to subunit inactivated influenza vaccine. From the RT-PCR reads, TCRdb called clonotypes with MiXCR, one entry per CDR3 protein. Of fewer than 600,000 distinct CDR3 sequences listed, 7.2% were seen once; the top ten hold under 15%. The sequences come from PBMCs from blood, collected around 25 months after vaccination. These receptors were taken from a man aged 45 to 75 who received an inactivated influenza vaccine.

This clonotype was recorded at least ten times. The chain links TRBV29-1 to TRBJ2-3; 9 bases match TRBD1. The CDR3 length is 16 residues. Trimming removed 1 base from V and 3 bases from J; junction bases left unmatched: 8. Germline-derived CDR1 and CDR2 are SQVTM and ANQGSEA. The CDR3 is CSVEARDREGTDTQYF. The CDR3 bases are TGCAGCGTTGAAGCCCGGGACAGGGAGGGTACAGATACGCAGTATTTT.

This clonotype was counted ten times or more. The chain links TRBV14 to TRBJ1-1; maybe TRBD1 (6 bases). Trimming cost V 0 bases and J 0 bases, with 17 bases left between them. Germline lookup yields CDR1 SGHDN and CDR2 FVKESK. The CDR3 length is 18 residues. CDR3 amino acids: CASSQELRLGGLNTEAFF. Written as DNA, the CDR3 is TGTGCCAGCAGCCAAGAACTCCGGTTAGGGGGACTGAACACTGAAGCTTTCTTT. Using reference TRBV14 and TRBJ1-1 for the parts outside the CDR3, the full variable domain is EAGVTQFPSHSVIEKGQTVTLRCDPISGHDNLYWYRRVMGKEIKFLLHFVKESKQDESGMPNNRFLAERTGGTYSTLKVQPAELEDSGVYFCASSQELRLGGLNTEAFFGQGTRLTVV.

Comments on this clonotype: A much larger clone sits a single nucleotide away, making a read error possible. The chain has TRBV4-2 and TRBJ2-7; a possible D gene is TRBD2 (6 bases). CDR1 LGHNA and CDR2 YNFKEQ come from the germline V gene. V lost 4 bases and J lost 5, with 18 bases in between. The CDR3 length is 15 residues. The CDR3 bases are TGTGCCAGCAGCCCAAGGACTATCTTCGCAAACGAGCAGTACTTC. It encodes CASSPRTIFANEQYF.

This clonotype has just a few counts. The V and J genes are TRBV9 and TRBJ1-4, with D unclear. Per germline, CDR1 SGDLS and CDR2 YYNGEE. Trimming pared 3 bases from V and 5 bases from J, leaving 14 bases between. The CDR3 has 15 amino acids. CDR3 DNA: TGTGCCAGCAGCGCAGATCAGGACCCCAATGAAAAACTGTTTTTT. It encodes CASSADQDPNEKLFF. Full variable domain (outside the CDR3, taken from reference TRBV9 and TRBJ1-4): DSGVTQTPKHLITATGQRVTLRCSPRSGDLSVYWYQQSLDQGLQFLIQYYNGEERAKGNILERFSAQQFPDLHSELNLSSLELGDSALYFCASSADQDPNEKLFFGSGTQLSVL.

The CDR3 DNA reads TGCAGTGCTACCACAGCTCGCCAAGAGACCCAGTACTTC. It yields the protein CSATTARQETQYF. The rearrangement uses TRBV20-1 and TRBJ2-5; no clear D. The V gene lost 4 bases and the J gene lost 1 base, with 10 bases spanning the gap. This CDR3 has 13 residues. The germline gives CDR1 DFQATT, CDR2 SNEGSKA (reference sequence).

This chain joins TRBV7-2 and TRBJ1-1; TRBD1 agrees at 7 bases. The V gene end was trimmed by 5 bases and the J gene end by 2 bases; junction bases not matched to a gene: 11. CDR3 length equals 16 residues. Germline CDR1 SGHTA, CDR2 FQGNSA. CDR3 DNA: TGTGCCAGCAGCGCGCGGGACAGAGGTAGCAACACTGAAGCTTTCTTT. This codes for CASSARDRGSNTEAFF. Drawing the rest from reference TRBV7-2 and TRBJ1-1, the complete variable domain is GAGVSQSPSNKVTEKGKDVELRCDPISGHTALYWYRQSLGQGLEFLIYFQGNSAPDKSGLPSDRFSAERTGGSVSTLTIQRTQQEDSAVYLCASSARDRGSNTEAFFGQGTRLTVV.

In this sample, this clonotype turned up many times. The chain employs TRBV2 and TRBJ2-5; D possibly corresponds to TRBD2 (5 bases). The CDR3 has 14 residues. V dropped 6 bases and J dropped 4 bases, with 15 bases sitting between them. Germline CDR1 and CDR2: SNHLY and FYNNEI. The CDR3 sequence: CASRDGLGRETQYF. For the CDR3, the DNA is TGTGCCAGCAGAGACGGACTGGGCCGAGAGACCCAGTACTTC.

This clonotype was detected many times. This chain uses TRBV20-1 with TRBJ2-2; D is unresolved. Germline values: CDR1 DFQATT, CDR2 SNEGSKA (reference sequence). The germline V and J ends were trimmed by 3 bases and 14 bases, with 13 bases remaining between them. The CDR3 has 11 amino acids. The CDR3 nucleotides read TGCAGTGCTAGGCAGAGAACTGTCCTGTTTTTT. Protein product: CSARQRTVLFF.

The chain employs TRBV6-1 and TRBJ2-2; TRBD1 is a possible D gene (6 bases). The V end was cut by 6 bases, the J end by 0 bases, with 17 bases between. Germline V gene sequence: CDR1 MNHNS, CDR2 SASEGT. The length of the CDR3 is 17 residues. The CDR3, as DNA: TGTGCCAGCAGATGGGGAACCGGGACACCGAACACCGGGGAGCTGTTTTTT. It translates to CASRWGTGTPNTGELFF.

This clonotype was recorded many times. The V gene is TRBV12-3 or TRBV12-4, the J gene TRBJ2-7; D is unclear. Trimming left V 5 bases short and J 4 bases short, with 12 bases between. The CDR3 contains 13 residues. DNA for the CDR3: TGTGCCAGCAGTACGGGTGTCCGGTACGAGCAGTACTTC. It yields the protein CASSTGVRYEQYF.

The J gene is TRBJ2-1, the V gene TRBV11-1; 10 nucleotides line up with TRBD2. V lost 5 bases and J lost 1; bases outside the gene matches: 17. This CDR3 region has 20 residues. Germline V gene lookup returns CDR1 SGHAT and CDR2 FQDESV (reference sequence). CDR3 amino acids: CASSPGQGASGSRSYNEQFF. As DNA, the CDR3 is TGTGCCAGCAGCCCGGGCCAGGGGGCTAGCGGGAGTCGATCCTACAATGAGCAGTTCTTC.

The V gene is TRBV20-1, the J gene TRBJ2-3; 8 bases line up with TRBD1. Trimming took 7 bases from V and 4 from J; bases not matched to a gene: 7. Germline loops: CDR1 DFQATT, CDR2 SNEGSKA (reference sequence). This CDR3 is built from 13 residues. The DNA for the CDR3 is TGCAGTGTCCCGGACAGGGTCGCAGATACGCAGTATTTT. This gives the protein CSVPDRVADTQYF.

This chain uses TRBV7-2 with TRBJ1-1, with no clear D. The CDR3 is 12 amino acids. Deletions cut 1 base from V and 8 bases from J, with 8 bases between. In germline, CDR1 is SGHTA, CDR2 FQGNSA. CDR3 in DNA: TGTGCCAGCAGCTTAGATCTAGCCGAAGCTTTCTTT. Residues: CASSLDLAEAFF.

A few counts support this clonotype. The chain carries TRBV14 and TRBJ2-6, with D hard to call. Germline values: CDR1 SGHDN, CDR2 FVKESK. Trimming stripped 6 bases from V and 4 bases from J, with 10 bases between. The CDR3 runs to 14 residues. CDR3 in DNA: TGTGCCAGCAGTGACATTGAAGGGGCCAACGTCCTGACTTTC. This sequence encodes CASSDIEGANVLTF.

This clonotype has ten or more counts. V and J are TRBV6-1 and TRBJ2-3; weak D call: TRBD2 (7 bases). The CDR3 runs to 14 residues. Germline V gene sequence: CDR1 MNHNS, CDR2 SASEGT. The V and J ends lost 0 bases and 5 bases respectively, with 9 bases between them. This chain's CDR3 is CASSEAGGLDTQYF. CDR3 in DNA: TGTGCCAGCAGTGAAGCGGGGGGGCTAGATACGCAGTATTTT.

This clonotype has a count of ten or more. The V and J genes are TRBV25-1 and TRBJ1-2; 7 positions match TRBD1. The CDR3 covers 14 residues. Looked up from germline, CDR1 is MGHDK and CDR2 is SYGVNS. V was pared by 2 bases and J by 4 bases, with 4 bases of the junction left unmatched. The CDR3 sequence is CASSEEGAGYGYTF. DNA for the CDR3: TGTGCCAGCAGTGAAGAGGGGGCCGGCTATGGCTACACCTTC.

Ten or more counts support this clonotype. The CDR3 reads CASSFMGGGVADTQYF. The CDR3 bases are TGTGCCAGCAGTTTCATGGGGGGGGGCGTCGCAGATACGCAGTATTTT. This chain links TRBV12-3 or TRBV12-4 with TRBJ2-3, with a tentative D call TRBD2 (7 bases). This CDR3 contains 16 residues. The V gene lost 3 bases and the J gene lost 4 bases, with 17 bases spanning the gap.

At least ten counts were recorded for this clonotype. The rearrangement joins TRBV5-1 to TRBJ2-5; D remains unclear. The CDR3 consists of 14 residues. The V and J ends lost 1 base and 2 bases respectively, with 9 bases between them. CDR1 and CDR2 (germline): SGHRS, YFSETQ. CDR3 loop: CASSLKGSQETQYF. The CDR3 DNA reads TGCGCCAGCAGCTTGAAGGGATCGCAAGAGACCCAGTACTTC.